This T cell receptor (beta chain) was recovered during a study of blood T cells in healthy people across ages (dated by TCRdb to 2015 to 2017). Looking at the study overall: Template switching captured roughly one uniquely barcoded TCR beta cDNA molecule per two T cells in model experiments. Using the same blood draw, the study looked at two additional independent replicas of 1 million unique cDNA reads for two donors, one aged 18 to 30 and the other aged 80 or older. The donors were split into four age groups: young (average about 16 years), middle-aged (39), aged (more than 55) and long-lived (approximately 80). Using deep sequencing normalized with unique cDNA molecular identifiers, the study measured how TCR beta repertoire diversity changes with age. To avoid experimental bias, donors of different ages were spread randomly across the sequencing lanes.

A note on this clonotype: Its antigen target is currently unknown. Base qualities are not at hand, and no much larger clone is one base apart.

Library preparation was by 5' RACE. The listed sequencing device is Illumina HiSeq 2500. The second PCR ran for about 6 to 12 cycles and used a J-beta primer mix along with a sample-barcoded 5' primer. Each TCR beta cDNA molecule received a unique molecular identifier from a template-switch 5' adaptor carrying 12 random nucleotides. Each sample yielded at least 2.5 million CDR3-containing paired-end reads. All of the RNA was converted into first-strand cDNA using the Mint cDNA synthesis kit, with a TRBC-specific oligonucleotide serving as the primer. Following uracil-DNA glycosylase treatment, a first 18-cycle PCR with universal primers M1SS and BC2_uni_R was performed on all cDNA. The authors' analysis ran thus. For normalization, 1 million high-quality reads, each with a distinct molecular identifier, were randomly selected from each sample. Instead of being binned into consensus sequences, reads with shared molecular identifiers were discarded. MiTCR, run with a Q25 quality threshold and the strictest error-elimination algorithm, handled CDR3 identification, clonotype clustering and error correction. A nonparametric unseen species model with Euler transformation was used to estimate lower-bound total TCR beta diversity. Through fastp at Q25 and MiXCR, TCRdb rebuilt clones from the public reads, retaining in-frame beta chains. Here each entry gathers all rows of one CDR3 protein and keeps the most common genes and DNA. Here the V and J calls rest on TCRdb's processing, not on the authors' analysis. This sample comprises around 650,000 distinct CDR3 sequences, 35% to 50% of them detected only once. 25% to 35% of the sample is in the top ten clones.

The roughly 39 donors, aged roughly 6 to 95 years, were systemically healthy Caucasian individuals from Russia. About 9.8 milliliters of peripheral blood were drawn from each donor into EDTA-treated Vacutainer tubes. Ficoll-Paque density-gradient centrifugation was used to isolate PBMCs, with at least 6.5 million per sample. Total RNA was extracted from PBMCs with Trizol reagent, with at least 6 micrograms obtained per sample. The percentages of naive CD45RAhigh/CD27high T cells were determined by flow cytometry on a PBMC aliquot from every donor. The CDR3 runs 14 amino acids, cysteine and phenylalanine included. Only the CDR3 DNA stays, 42 bases, in frame from base 1. V is clipped by 1 base and J by 6 bases, and the sequence between their germline boundaries is 14 bases long. CDR1 and CDR2 are drawn from the germline V gene (reference sequence): DFQATT, SNEGSKA. The paper as a whole reports these results and caveats: Observed TCR beta diversity per million T cells fell roughly linearly with age, and a significant reduction was already apparent by age approximately 40. The percentage of naive T cells measured by flow cytometry correlated strongly with observed TCR beta diversity. Because the CMV infection status of the donors was unknown, age-related changes in expanded clonotypes may potentially have been confounded. The long-lived group showed more naive CD4+ T cells, fewer expanded clones and increased TCR diversity than the aged group, suggesting age selection. Because profiling used bulk unsorted PBMCs, naive and antigen-experienced compartments could not be compared conclusively. Estimates of total diversity based on one million sequenced T cells were considered lower bounds and underestimates.

The chain is made from TRBV20-1 and TRBJ2-3; possibly the D gene is TRBD2, per 5 matching bases. Sequencing input: blood. This receptor was identified in an older man in good health. The DNA is TGCAGTGCTAGAGGCCTGGGCCGGAGGGATACGCAGTATTTT. Translated, it reads CSARGLGRRDTQYF.